The 12 T cell receptor beta chains presented below share a single source sample, sequenced in a study of blood T cell repertoires in COVID-19. Assay: immunoSEQ multiplex PCR; the TCRdb copy retains only in-frame clones and omits some. Of fewer than 200,000 clones in the sample, roughly 82% were seen once. The sequencing input was PBMCs or T cells enriched from blood (not recorded which). These receptor sequences come from a woman aged 60-75 years with acute COVID-19.

The rearrangement links TRBV18 to TRBJ1-1, with 8 bases matching TRBD1. The ends lost 2 bases at V and 5 bases at J; junction bases unmatched: 16. The CDR3 is 18 residues long. Germline V gene data show CDR1 as KGHSH and CDR2 as LQKENI. CDR3 in amino acids: CASSPIWTGRTPTTEAFF. As DNA, the CDR3 is TGTGCCAGCTCACCAATTTGGACAGGGAGGACCCCCACTACTGAAGCTTTCTTT.

The sample holds one count of this clone. The gene calls are TRBV10-3 and TRBJ2-2, with D possibly TRBD2 on 5 matching bases. The CDR3 contains 14 residues. Germline CDR1 is ENHRY and CDR2 is SYGVKD. Trimming pared 8 bases from V and 3 bases from J, leaving 13 bases between. In DNA, the CDR3 is TGTGCCATCGCTACGGGGTCGGACACCGGGGAGCTGTTTTTT. This sequence encodes CAIATGSDTGELFF.

This clone was detected a few times. The chain couples TRBV6-5 to TRBJ2-7; TRBD1 matches 9 bases. CDR3 size: 15 residues. Germline V gene sequence: CDR1 MNHEY, CDR2 SVGAGI. The V segment lost 6 bases and the J segment 0 bases; nucleotides outside the gene matches: 6. The CDR3 nucleotides are TGTGCCAGCAGCCTGACAGGGGGATCCTCCTACGAGCAGTACTTC. Amino acid sequence: CASSLTGGSSYEQYF.

V usage is TRBV5-1 and J usage is TRBJ2-1; D is possibly TRBD2 (6 bases). The germline V gene encodes CDR1 SGHRS and CDR2 YFSETQ. The V gene lost 4 bases and the J gene lost 10 bases, with 18 bases spanning the gap. The CDR3 is 14 amino acids. The CDR3 loop is CASSPWARGEEQFF. CDR3 bases: TGCGCCAGCAGCCCTTGGGCTCGCGGGGAAGAGCAGTTCTTC.

The chain couples TRBV28 to TRBJ2-7; D perhaps matches TRBD1 (5 bases). Trimming removed 3 bases at V and 2 bases at J, with 14 bases between. Germline V gives CDR1 MDHEN, CDR2 SYDVKM. The CDR3 is 15 amino acids. The CDR3 here is CASSLGHRYTYEQYV. Here the CDR3 DNA reads TGTGCCAGCAGTTTGGGGCATAGATACACCTACGAGCAGTACGTC.

This sequence joins TRBV4-1 and TRBJ2-6; a weak D match, TRBD2 (7 bases). Germline V lookup: CDR1 MGHRA, CDR2 YSYEKL. V lost 0 bases and J lost 2, with 14 bases in between. This CDR3 contains 18 residues. CDR3 nucleotide sequence: TGCGCCAGCAGCCAAGAGCGGGGGCGGAATGCTGGGGCCAACGTCCTGACTTTC. Protein: CASSQERGRNAGANVLTF.

The CDR3 nucleotides read TGTGCCAGCAGCCGGACAGGGAGTTATGGCTACACCTTC. Amino acid sequence: CASSRTGSYGYTF. The chain employs TRBV25-1 and TRBJ1-2, with 8 bases that match TRBD1. The junction had 5 bases not matched to a gene; V was cut back by 6 bases and J by 5 bases. Germline CDR1 and CDR2: MGHDK and SYGVNS. The CDR3 sequence is 13 residues long.

The J gene is TRBJ1-2, the V gene TRBV30; D possibly corresponds to TRBD1 (6 bases). Germline V gene sequence: CDR1 GTSNPN, CDR2 SVGIG (reference sequence). The V gene lost 0 bases and the J gene lost 8 bases, with 10 bases spanning the gap. This CDR3 contains 12 residues. The CDR3, as DNA: TGTGCCTGGAGTGTAACAGGGAGCGGCTACACCTTC. Its protein is CAWSVTGSGYTF.

This clone was seen once. The chain employs TRBV19 and TRBJ1-5, with TRBD1 matching 8 bases. V lost 5 bases, J lost 5 bases, and 5 bases stayed unmatched. Per germline, CDR1 LNHDA and CDR2 SQIVND (reference sequence). CDR3 length: 14 amino acids. As DNA, the CDR3 is TGTGCCAGTAGTCATGGACAGGGCGATCAGCCCCAGCATTTT. It encodes CASSHGQGDQPQHF.

There are a few counts of this clone. The gene calls are TRBV5-1 and TRBJ2-7; D is possibly TRBD1 (6 bases). In germline, CDR1 is SGHRS, CDR2 YFSETQ. V was shortened by 4 bases and J by 5 bases, with 16 bases between the two germline ends. The CDR3 consists of 14 residues. CDR3 nucleotide sequence: TGCGCCAGCAGCGGGGGCTGGGGTCGGGACGAGCAGTACTTC. It codes for CASSGGWGRDEQYF.

This clone was picked up one time. The chain employs TRBV28 and TRBJ2-3, with D unresolved. The CDR3 sequence is 15 residues long. Germline-derived CDR1 and CDR2 are MDHEN and SYDVKM. V dropped 3 bases and J dropped 3 bases, with 13 bases sitting between them. The DNA of the CDR3 is TGTGCCAGCAGTTTGGGCCCGGAAGGTACAGATACGCAGTATTTT. Translation gives CASSLGPEGTDTQYF.

The chain joins TRBV19 to TRBJ1-2; 9 nucleotides agree with TRBD1. The germline gives CDR1 LNHDA, CDR2 SQIVND (reference sequence). This CDR3 has 15 residues. Trimming cost V 5 bases and J 3 bases; bases outside gene matches: 7. As DNA, the CDR3 is TGTGCCAGTAGTCAAACGGGACAGGGAGACTATGGCTACACCTTC. It codes for CASSQTGQGDYGYTF.